This T cell receptor beta chain was sequenced in a study of T cell responses to AZD1222 COVID-19 vaccine. With regard to this clone: Its antigen is as yet unknown. The same CDR3 also results from other DNA sequences found in this sample.

The germline V and J ends were trimmed by 6 bases and 0 bases, with 5 bases remaining between them. CDR1 is DFQATT and CDR2 is SNEGSKA in the germline V gene (reference sequence). CDR3 length equals 11 residues. Findings of the study overall: Nearly half of spike-specific TCRs reportedly target unmutated variant regions.

Assay: immunoSEQ multiplex PCR; the TCRdb copy retains only in-frame clones and omits some. This sample has approximately 64,000 clones, with roughly 89% found just once. The chain couples TRBV20-1 to TRBJ1-2; a possible D gene is TRBD1 (5 bases). The TCR comes from an adult in good health. Sequenced material: peripheral blood, taken on day 0 of AZD1222 vaccination. The CDR3 is CSATANYGYTF. The CDR3 nucleotides are TGCAGTGCGACAGCTAACTATGGCTACACCTTC.